Listed below are T cell receptor beta chains from one sample, sequenced in a study of control samples from healthy donors and cancer patients. The method was immunoSEQ multiplex PCR; TCRdb's version includes in-frame clones alone and lacks a portion of them. Of roughly 79,000 clones listed, about 80% are singletons. Sequencing input: blood. These receptors were collected from a man in his fifties in good health. Each CDR3 is given with its conserved first and last residue. Each record gives: J gene, V gene, clone size, D gene, CDR3 protein, CDR3 DNA. The D gene is left open where the match is weak. The size of a clone is reported for some rows only, either as once, few or many, or as a class for expanded clones.

j_call: TRBJ1-5
v_call: TRBV19
clone_size: NA
d_call: NA
cdr3_aa: CASTLTQVGNQPQHF
cdr3_nt: TGTGCCAGTACCCTGACGCAGGTGGGCAATCAGCCCCAGCATTTT

j_call: TRBJ2-2
v_call: TRBV7-7
clone_size: NA
d_call: NA
cdr3_aa: CASSLATAGTGELFF
cdr3_nt: TGTGCCAGCAGCTTAGCGACTGCAGGCACCGGGGAGCTGTTTTTT

j_call: TRBJ1-6
v_call: TRBV28
clone_size: NA
d_call: NA
cdr3_aa: CATLRGPRDSPLHF
cdr3_nt: TGTGCCACCCTCAGGGGACCTAGGGATTCACCCCTCCACTTT

j_call: TRBJ2-2
v_call: TRBV24-1
clone_size: NA
d_call: NA
cdr3_aa: CATSDFYQKDGTGELFF
cdr3_nt: TGTGCCACCAGTGATTTTTACCAGAAAGACGGCACCGGGGAGCTGTTTTTT

j_call: TRBJ1-4
v_call: TRBV5-6
clone_size: NA
d_call: NA
cdr3_aa: CASSLLGQLTTNEKLFF
cdr3_nt: TGTGCCAGCAGCTTGTTGGGACAACTAACAACTAATGAAAAACTGTTTTTT

j_call: TRBJ2-1
v_call: TRBV4-2
clone_size: NA
d_call: TRBD2
cdr3_aa: CASSPPRTSGYNEQFF
cdr3_nt: TGTGCCAGCAGCCCCCCTCGGACTAGTGGTTACAATGAGCAGTTCTTC

j_call: TRBJ1-5
v_call: TRBV30
clone_size: NA
d_call: TRBD1
cdr3_aa: CAWSLQGGSQPQHF
cdr3_nt: TGTGCCTGGAGCCTACAGGGGGGCTCTCAGCCCCAGCATTTT

j_call: TRBJ1-5
v_call: TRBV30
clone_size: NA
d_call: NA
cdr3_aa: CAWSGGQYQPQHF
cdr3_nt: TGTGCCTGGAGTGGCGGGCAGTATCAGCCCCAGCATTTT

j_call: TRBJ2-3
v_call: TRBV11-3
clone_size: NA
d_call: TRBD2
cdr3_aa: CASSPLAGGTQYF
cdr3_nt: TGTGCCAGCAGCCCACTAGCGGGAGGTACGCAGTATTTT

j_call: TRBJ1-2
v_call: TRBV13
clone_size: NA
d_call: NA
cdr3_aa: CASSLGGVPNYGYTF
cdr3_nt: TGTGCCAGCAGCTTAGGGGGGGTTCCAAACTATGGCTACACCTTC

j_call: TRBJ1-1
v_call: TRBV3-1/TRBV3-2
clone_size: NA
d_call: NA
cdr3_aa: CASSRPGLNTEAFF
cdr3_nt: TGTGCCAGCAGCCGACCGGGGTTGAATACTGAAGCTTTCTTT

j_call: TRBJ1-2
v_call: TRBV11-2
clone_size: NA
d_call: NA
cdr3_aa: CASSPAGIYGYTF
cdr3_nt: TGTGCCAGCAGCCCCGCAGGGATCTATGGCTACACCTTC

j_call: TRBJ2-5
v_call: TRBV7-3
clone_size: NA
d_call: TRBD2
cdr3_aa: CASSKGLAEGETQYF
cdr3_nt: TGTGCCAGCAGCAAGGGACTAGCGGAGGGAGAGACCCAGTACTTC

j_call: TRBJ1-2
v_call: TRBV6-6
clone_size: NA
d_call: TRBD1
cdr3_aa: CASSYLPEGGYYGYTF
cdr3_nt: TGTGCCAGCAGTTACCTCCCGGAAGGGGGCTACTATGGCTACACCTTC

j_call: TRBJ2-2
v_call: TRBV2
clone_size: NA
d_call: NA
cdr3_aa: CAPPGELFF
cdr3_nt: TGTGCCCCCCCTGGGGAGCTGTTTTTT

j_call: TRBJ2-1
v_call: TRBV7-2
clone_size: NA
d_call: TRBD1
cdr3_aa: CASSPTGAISYNEQFF
cdr3_nt: TGTGCCAGCAGCCCGACAGGGGCTATCTCCTACAATGAGCAGTTCTTC

j_call: TRBJ2-1
v_call: TRBV7-2
clone_size: NA
d_call: NA
cdr3_aa: CASSFADIYNEQFF
cdr3_nt: TGTGCCAGCAGCTTCGCCGACATATACAATGAGCAGTTCTTC

j_call: TRBJ2-7
v_call: TRBV2
clone_size: NA
d_call: TRBD1
cdr3_aa: CASSDRTGSSYEQYF
cdr3_nt: TGTGCCAGCAGTGACCGGACAGGGAGCTCCTACGAGCAGTACTTC

j_call: TRBJ1-1
v_call: TRBV2
clone_size: few
d_call: NA
cdr3_aa: CASSAGSLNTEAFF
cdr3_nt: TGTGCCAGCAGTGCGGGAAGCCTGAACACTGAAGCTTTCTTT

j_call: TRBJ1-4
v_call: TRBV30
clone_size: NA
d_call: NA
cdr3_aa: CAWSVKGSGEKLFF
cdr3_nt: TGTGCCTGGAGTGTGAAAGGGAGTGGGGAAAAACTGTTTTTT

j_call: TRBJ2-5
v_call: TRBV12-3/TRBV12-4
clone_size: NA
d_call: NA
cdr3_aa: CASSLSRETQYF
cdr3_nt: TGTGCCAGCAGTTTATCTCGGGAGACCCAGTACTTC

j_call: TRBJ2-5
v_call: TRBV11-3
clone_size: NA
d_call: NA
cdr3_aa: CASSLNEETQYF
cdr3_nt: TGTGCCAGCAGCTTAAACGAGGAGACCCAGTACTTC

j_call: TRBJ2-7
v_call: TRBV7-9
clone_size: NA
d_call: NA
cdr3_aa: CASSFLNLVADEQYF
cdr3_nt: TGTGCCAGCAGCTTTCTGAATCTGGTGGCCGACGAGCAGTACTTC

j_call: TRBJ2-4
v_call: TRBV2
clone_size: NA
d_call: TRBD1
cdr3_aa: CASTESRDSVAKNIQYF
cdr3_nt: TGTGCCAGCACCGAAAGTAGGGACAGTGTAGCCAAAAACATTCAGTACTTC

j_call: TRBJ2-7
v_call: TRBV28
clone_size: NA
d_call: NA
cdr3_aa: CASSFRGEQYF
cdr3_nt: TGTGCCAGCAGTTTTCGAGGCGAGCAGTACTTC

j_call: TRBJ1-5
v_call: TRBV6-6
clone_size: once
d_call: NA
cdr3_aa: CASSYWNQPQHF
cdr3_nt: TGTGCTAGCAGTTACTGGAATCAGCCCCAGCATTTT

j_call: TRBJ2-1
v_call: TRBV7-2
clone_size: NA
d_call: TRBD2
cdr3_aa: CASSTSGSGYRQFF
cdr3_nt: TGTGCCAGCAGCACTAGCGGGAGTGGCTACCGGCAGTTCTTC

j_call: TRBJ2-2
v_call: TRBV10-3
clone_size: NA
d_call: TRBD2
cdr3_aa: CAGGGNTGELFF
cdr3_nt: TGTGCCGGCGGGGGAAACACCGGGGAGCTGTTTTTT

j_call: TRBJ2-7
v_call: TRBV18
clone_size: NA
d_call: NA
cdr3_aa: CASSGITYEQYF
cdr3_nt: TGTGCCAGCTCAGGAATTACCTACGAGCAGTACTTC

j_call: TRBJ2-5
v_call: TRBV19
clone_size: NA
d_call: NA
cdr3_aa: CASSLTRGSSKTQYF
cdr3_nt: TGTGCCAGTAGCCTAACCCGGGGATCAAGTAAGACCCAGTACTTC

j_call: TRBJ2-5
v_call: TRBV2
clone_size: NA
d_call: TRBD2
cdr3_aa: CASRAGTSGSGAQYF
cdr3_nt: TGTGCCAGCAGGGCCGGGACTAGCGGATCCGGGGCCCAGTACTTC

j_call: TRBJ2-3
v_call: TRBV3-1/TRBV3-2
clone_size: NA
d_call: NA
cdr3_aa: CASSSYQYVGGTQYF
cdr3_nt: TGTGCCAGCAGTTCATATCAATACGTGGGGGGTACGCAGTATTTT

j_call: TRBJ2-2
v_call: TRBV3-1/TRBV3-2
clone_size: NA
d_call: NA
cdr3_aa: CASSQGNSGQHTGELFF
cdr3_nt: TGTGCCAGCAGCCAGGGGAATTCCGGACAGCACACCGGGGAGCTGTTTTTT

j_call: TRBJ2-1
v_call: TRBV6-6
clone_size: once
d_call: NA
cdr3_aa: CASAQGVSYNEQFF
cdr3_nt: TGTGCCAGCGCACAGGGAGTTTCCTACAATGAGCAGTTCTTC

j_call: TRBJ2-5
v_call: TRBV7-6
clone_size: NA
d_call: NA
cdr3_aa: CASSPSLVGAQETQYF
cdr3_nt: TGTGCCAGCAGCCCGAGCCTAGTTGGGGCCCAAGAGACCCAGTACTTC

j_call: TRBJ2-1
v_call: TRBV9
clone_size: NA
d_call: TRBD2
cdr3_aa: CASSPGLAGEQFF
cdr3_nt: TGTGCCAGCAGCCCCGGACTAGCGGGTGAGCAGTTCTTC

j_call: TRBJ1-5
v_call: TRBV30
clone_size: few
d_call: NA
cdr3_aa: CAWSMTGNQPQHF
cdr3_nt: TGTGCCTGGAGTATGACAGGAAATCAGCCCCAGCATTTT

j_call: TRBJ2-7
v_call: TRBV6-2/TRBV6-3
clone_size: NA
d_call: NA
cdr3_aa: CASSPAYEQYF
cdr3_nt: TGTGCCAGCAGCCCAGCCTACGAGCAGTACTTC

j_call: TRBJ1-3
v_call: TRBV19
clone_size: NA
d_call: NA
cdr3_aa: CASSMDRYSGNTIYF
cdr3_nt: TGTGCCAGTAGTATGGACAGATACTCTGGAAACACCATATATTTT

j_call: TRBJ1-3
v_call: TRBV15
clone_size: few
d_call: NA
cdr3_aa: CATSRDRPSSGNTIYF
cdr3_nt: TGTGCCACCAGCAGAGACCGTCCCTCCTCTGGAAACACCATATATTTT

j_call: TRBJ2-3
v_call: TRBV11-2
clone_size: NA
d_call: TRBD2
cdr3_aa: CASSLDRGRSDTQYF
cdr3_nt: TGTGCCAGCAGCTTAGATCGCGGGAGGTCAGATACGCAGTATTTT

j_call: TRBJ2-2
v_call: TRBV19
clone_size: NA
d_call: NA
cdr3_aa: CASRGVIANTGELFF
cdr3_nt: TGTGCCAGTAGAGGAGTCATCGCGAACACCGGGGAGCTGTTTTTT

j_call: TRBJ1-5
v_call: TRBV10-2
clone_size: NA
d_call: TRBD1
cdr3_aa: CASSDSDRGVQPQHF
cdr3_nt: TGCGCCAGCAGTGACTCAGACAGGGGCGTTCAGCCCCAGCATTTT

j_call: TRBJ1-1
v_call: TRBV5-6
clone_size: NA
d_call: NA
cdr3_aa: CASSTTGSTEAFF
cdr3_nt: TGTGCCAGCAGCACCACAGGGAGCACTGAAGCTTTCTTT

j_call: TRBJ2-5
v_call: TRBV20-1
clone_size: NA
d_call: NA
cdr3_aa: CSASPTTAPTGETQYF
cdr3_nt: TGCAGTGCTAGTCCCACGACAGCCCCTACGGGAGAGACCCAGTACTTC

j_call: TRBJ2-1
v_call: TRBV7-3
clone_size: NA
d_call: NA
cdr3_aa: CASSFDTNNEQFF
cdr3_nt: TGTGCCAGCAGCTTCGACACCAACAATGAGCAGTTCTTC

j_call: TRBJ1-2
v_call: TRBV12-3/TRBV12-4
clone_size: NA
d_call: NA
cdr3_aa: CASKSSLSYGYTF
cdr3_nt: TGTGCCAGCAAATCCTCCCTCTCCTATGGCTACACCTTC

j_call: TRBJ1-6
v_call: TRBV6-5
clone_size: NA
d_call: NA
cdr3_aa: CGGPGGLNSPLHF
cdr3_nt: TGTGGAGGGCCGGGGGGTTTAAATTCACCCCTCCACTTT